Sequencing of this TCR beta chain was carried out in a study of regulatory T cells in long-lasting Graves disease. Study-wide findings and caveats: When disease was persistent, TRBV28, TRBJ1-2 and TRBJ2-5 were the favored segments. Persistent Graves' patients showed less TCR diversity than newly diagnosed patients showed.

This CDR3 is 14 amino acids long. Looked up from germline, CDR1 is MNHNS and CDR2 is SASEGT. Trimming took off 6 bases at V and 4 bases at J, with 15 bases between the two ends. Building of the TCR beta libraries involved iRepertoire HTBI primers and Arm-PCR of CDR3 regions. TCRdb reanalysed the multiplex PCR reads using MiXCR and keeps one entry per CDR3 protein. The profile shows 500,000 to 800,000 distinct CDR3 sequences, around 32% of them singletons. Time point described: persistent/refractory GD, antithyroid drugs over 5 years with positive TRAb. Preparation of the TCR library used RNA extracted from PBMCs. Comment on this clonotype: The antigen remains undetermined.

The sequencing here drew on peripheral blood mononuclear cells (PBMCs), taken when the disease was refractory, from a patient treated with antithyroid drugs. The clonotype originates from a female donor with Graves disease. The chain couples TRBV6-1 to TRBJ1-2; tentatively, D is TRBD1 (5 bases). DNA for the CDR3: TGTGCCAGCAGCCCCCGGGGCAGTACCTATGGCTACACCTTC. The encoded protein is CASSPRGSTYGYTF.